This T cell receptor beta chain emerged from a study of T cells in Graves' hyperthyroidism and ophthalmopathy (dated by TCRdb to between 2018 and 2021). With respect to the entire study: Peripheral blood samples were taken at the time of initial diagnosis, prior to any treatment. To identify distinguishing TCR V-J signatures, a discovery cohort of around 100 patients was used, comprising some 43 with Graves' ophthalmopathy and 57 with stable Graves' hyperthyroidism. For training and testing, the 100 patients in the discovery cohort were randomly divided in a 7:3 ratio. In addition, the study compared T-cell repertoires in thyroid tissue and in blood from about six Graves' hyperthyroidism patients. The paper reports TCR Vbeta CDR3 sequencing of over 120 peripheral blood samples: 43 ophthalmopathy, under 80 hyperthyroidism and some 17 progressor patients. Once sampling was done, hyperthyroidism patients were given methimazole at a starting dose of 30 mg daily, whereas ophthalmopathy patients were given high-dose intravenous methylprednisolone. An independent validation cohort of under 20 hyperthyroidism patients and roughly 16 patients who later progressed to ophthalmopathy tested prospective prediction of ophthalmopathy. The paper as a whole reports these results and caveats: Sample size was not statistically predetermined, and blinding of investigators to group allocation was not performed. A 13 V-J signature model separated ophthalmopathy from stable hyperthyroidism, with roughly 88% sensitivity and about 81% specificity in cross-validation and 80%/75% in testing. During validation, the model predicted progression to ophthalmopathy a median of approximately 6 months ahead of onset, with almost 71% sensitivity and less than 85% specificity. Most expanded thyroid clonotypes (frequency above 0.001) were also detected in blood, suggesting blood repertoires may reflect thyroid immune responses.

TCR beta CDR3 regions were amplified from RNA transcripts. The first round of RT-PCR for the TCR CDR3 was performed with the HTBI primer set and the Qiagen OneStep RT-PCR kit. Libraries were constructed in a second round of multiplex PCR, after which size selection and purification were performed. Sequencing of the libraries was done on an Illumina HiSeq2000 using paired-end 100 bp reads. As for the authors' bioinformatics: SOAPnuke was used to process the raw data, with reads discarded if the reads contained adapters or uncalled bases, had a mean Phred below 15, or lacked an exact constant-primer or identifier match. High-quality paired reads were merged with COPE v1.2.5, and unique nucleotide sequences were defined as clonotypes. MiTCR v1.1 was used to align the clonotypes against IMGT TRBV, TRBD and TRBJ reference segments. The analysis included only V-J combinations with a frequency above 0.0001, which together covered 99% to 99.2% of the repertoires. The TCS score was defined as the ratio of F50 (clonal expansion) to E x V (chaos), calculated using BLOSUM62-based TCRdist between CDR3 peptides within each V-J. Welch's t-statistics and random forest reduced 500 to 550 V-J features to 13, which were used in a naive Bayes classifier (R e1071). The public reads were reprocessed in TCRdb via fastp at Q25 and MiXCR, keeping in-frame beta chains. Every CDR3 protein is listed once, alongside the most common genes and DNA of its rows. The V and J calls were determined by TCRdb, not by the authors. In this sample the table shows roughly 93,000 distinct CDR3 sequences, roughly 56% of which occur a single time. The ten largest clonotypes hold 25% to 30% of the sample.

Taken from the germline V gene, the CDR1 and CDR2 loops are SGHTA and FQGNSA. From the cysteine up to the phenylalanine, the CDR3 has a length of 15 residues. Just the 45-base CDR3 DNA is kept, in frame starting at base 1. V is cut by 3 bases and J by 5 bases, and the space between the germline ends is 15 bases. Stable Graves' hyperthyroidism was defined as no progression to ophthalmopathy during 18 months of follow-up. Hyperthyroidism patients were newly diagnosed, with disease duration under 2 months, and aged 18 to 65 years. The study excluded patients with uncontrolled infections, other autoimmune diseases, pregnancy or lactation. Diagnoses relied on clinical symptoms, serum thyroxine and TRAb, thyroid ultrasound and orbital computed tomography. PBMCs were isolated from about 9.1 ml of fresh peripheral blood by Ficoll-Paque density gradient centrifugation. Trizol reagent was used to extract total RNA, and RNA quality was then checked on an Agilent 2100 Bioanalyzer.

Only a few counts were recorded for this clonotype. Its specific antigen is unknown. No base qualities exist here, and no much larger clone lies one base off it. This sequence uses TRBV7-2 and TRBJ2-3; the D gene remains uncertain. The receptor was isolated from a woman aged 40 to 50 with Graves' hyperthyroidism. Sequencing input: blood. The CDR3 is CASSFRHLSLDTQYF. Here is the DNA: TGTGCCAGCAGCTTTCGCCACCTAAGTCTAGATACGCAGTATTTT. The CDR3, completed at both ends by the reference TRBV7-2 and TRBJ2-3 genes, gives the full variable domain GAGVSQSPSNKVTEKGKDVELRCDPISGHTALYWYRQSLGQGLEFLIYFQGNSAPDKSGLPSDRFSAERTGGSVSTLTIQRTQQEDSAVYLCASSFRHLSLDTQYFGPGTRLTVL.